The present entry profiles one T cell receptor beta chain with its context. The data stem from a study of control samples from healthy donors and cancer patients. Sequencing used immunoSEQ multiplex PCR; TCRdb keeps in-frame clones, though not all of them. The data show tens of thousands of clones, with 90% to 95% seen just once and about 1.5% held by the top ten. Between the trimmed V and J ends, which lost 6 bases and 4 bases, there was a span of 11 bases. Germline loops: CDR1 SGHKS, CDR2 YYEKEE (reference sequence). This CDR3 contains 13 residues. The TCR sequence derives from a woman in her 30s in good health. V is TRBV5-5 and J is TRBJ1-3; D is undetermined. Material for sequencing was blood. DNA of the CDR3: TGTGCCAGCACCACGTACCAGGGAAACACCATATATTTT. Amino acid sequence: CASTTYQGNTIYF. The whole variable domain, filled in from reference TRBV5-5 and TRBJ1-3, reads DAGVTQSPTHLIKTRGQQVTLRCSPISGHKSVSWYQQVLGQGPQFIFQYYEKEERGRGNFPDRFSARQFPNYSSELNVNALLLGDSALYLCASTTYQGNTIYFGEGSWLTVV.